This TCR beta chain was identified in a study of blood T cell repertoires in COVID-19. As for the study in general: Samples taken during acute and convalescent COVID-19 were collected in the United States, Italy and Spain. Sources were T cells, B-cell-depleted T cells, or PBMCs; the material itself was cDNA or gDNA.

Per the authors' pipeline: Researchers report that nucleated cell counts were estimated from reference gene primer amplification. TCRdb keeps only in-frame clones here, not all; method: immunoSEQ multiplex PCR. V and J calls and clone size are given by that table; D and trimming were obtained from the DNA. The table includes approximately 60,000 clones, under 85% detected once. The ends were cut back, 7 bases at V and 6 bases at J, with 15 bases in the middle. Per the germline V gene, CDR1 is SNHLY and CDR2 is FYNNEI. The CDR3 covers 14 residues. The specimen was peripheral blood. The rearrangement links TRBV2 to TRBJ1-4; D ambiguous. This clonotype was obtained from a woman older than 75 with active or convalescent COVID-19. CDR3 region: CASIPEGGDEKLFF. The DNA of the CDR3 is TGTGCCAGCATCCCCGAGGGCGGAGATGAAAAACTGTTTTTT.